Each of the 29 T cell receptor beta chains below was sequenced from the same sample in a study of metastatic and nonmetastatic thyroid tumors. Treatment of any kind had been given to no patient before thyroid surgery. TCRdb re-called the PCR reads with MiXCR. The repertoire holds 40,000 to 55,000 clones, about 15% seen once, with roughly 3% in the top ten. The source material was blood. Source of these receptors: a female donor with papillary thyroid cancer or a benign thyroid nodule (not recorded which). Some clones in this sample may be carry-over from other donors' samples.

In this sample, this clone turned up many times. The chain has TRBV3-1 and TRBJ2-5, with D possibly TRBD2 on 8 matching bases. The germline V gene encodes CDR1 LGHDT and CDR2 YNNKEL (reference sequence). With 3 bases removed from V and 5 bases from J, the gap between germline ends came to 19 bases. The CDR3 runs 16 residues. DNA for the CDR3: TGTGCCAGCAGCCAGTCTCGACAGGGACTAGGGGAGACCCAGTACTTC. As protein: CASSQSRQGLGETQYF.

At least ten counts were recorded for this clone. DNA for the CDR3: TGTGCCAACCCCGAGCGGGTGGACCTCACGAACACCGGGGAGCTGTTTTTT. Its protein product is CANPERVDLTNTGELFF. The V call is TRBV28, the J call TRBJ2-2, with D perhaps TRBD2 (6 bases). The V end was cut by 10 bases, the J end by 0 bases, with 21 bases between. Looked up from germline, CDR1 is MDHEN and CDR2 is SYDVKM. This CDR3 has 17 residues.

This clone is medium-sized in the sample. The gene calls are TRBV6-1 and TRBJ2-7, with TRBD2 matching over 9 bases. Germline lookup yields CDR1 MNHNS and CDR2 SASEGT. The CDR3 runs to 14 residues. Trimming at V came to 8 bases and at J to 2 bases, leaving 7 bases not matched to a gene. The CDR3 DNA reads TGTGCCAGCGGAGGACTAGCGCTCGCCTACGAGCAGTACTTC. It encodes CASGGLALAYEQYF.

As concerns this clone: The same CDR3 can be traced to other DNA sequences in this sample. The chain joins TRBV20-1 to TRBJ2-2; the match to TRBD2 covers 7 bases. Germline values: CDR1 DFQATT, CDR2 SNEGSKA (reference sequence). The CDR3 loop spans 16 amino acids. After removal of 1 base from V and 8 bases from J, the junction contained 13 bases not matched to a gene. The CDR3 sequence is CSARGLAGGPGGELFF. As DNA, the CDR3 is TGCAGTGCTAGAGGACTAGCTGGAGGGCCGGGTGGGGAGCTGTTTTTT.

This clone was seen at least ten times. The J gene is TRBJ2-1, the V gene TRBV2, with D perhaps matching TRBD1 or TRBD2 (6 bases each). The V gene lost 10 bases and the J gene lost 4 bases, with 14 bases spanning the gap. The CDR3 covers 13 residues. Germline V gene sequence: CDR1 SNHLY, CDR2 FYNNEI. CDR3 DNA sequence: TGTGCCACCTCAGGGGACTTATACAATGAGCAGTTCTTC. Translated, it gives CATSGDLYNEQFF.

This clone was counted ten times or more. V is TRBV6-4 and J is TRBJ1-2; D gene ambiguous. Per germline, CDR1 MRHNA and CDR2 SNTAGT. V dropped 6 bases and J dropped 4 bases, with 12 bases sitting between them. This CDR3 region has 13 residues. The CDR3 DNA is TGTGCCAGCAGGATTTGGACGGCCTATGGCTACACCTTC. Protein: CASRIWTAYGYTF.

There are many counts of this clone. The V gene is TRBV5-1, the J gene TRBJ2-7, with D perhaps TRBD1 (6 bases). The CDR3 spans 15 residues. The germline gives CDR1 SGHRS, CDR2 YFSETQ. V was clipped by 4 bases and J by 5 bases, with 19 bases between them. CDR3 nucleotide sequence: TGCGCCAGCAGCAAACAGGGCAGGGTCATCCACGAGCAGTACTTC. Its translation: CASSKQGRVIHEQYF.

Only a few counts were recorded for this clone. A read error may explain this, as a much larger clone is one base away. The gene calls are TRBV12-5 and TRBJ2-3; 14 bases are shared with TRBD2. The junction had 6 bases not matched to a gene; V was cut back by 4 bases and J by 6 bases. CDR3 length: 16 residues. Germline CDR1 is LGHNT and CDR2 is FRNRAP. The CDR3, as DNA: TGTGCTAGTGGTTATCCCGGGACTAGCGGGAGCGATACGCAGTATTTT. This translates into CASGYPGTSGSDTQYF.

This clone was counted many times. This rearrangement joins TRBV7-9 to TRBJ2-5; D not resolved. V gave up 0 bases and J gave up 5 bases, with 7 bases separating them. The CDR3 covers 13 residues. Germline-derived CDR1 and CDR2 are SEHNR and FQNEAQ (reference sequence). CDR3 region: CASSLALRETQYF. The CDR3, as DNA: TGTGCCAGCAGCTTAGCGTTGAGGGAGACCCAGTACTTC.

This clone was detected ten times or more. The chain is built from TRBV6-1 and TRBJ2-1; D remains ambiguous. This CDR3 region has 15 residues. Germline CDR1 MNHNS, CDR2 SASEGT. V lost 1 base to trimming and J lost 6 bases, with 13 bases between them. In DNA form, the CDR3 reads TGTGCCAGCAGTGAAGACCAGTCCCCCTTCAATGAGCAGTTCTTC. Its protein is CASSEDQSPFNEQFF.

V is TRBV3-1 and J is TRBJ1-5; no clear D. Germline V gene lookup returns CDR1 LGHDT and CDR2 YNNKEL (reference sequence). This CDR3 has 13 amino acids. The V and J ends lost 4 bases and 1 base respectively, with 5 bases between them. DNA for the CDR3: TGTGCCAGCAGCCGCGACAGCAATCAGCCCCAGCATTTT. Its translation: CASSRDSNQPQHF.

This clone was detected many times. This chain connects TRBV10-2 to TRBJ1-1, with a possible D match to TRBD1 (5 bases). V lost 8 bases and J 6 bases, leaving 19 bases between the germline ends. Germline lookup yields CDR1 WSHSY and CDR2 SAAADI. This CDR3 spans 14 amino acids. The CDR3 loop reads CASAKHGTEAEAFF. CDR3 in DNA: TGCGCCAGCGCGAAACACGGGACCGAAGCTGAAGCTTTCTTT.

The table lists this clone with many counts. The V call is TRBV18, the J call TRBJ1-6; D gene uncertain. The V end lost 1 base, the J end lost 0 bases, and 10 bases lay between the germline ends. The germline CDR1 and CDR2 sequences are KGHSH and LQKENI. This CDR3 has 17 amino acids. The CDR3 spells CASSPRAGGSYNSPLHF. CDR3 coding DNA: TGTGCCAGCTCACCACGGGCAGGCGGCTCCTATAATTCACCCCTCCACTTT. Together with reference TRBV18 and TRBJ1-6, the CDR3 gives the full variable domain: NAGVMQNPRHLVRRRGQEARLRCSPMKGHSHVYWYRQLPEEGLKFMVYLQKENIIDESGMPKERFSAEFPKEGPSILRIQQVVRGDSAAYFCASSPRAGGSYNSPLHFGNGTRLTVT.

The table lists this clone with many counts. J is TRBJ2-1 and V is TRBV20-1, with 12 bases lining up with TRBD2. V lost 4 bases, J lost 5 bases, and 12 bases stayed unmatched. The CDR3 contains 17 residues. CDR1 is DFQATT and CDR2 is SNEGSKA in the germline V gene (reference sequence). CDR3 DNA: TGCAGTGCTACTTCCGGGACTAGCGGGTCCCCTGACAATGAGCAGTTCTTC. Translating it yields CSATSGTSGSPDNEQFF.

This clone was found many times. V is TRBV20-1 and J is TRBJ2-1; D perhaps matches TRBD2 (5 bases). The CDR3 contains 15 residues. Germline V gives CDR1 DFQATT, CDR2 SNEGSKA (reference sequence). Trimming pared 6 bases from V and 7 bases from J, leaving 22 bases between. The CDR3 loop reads CSATISALDENEQFF. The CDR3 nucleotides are TGCAGTGCAACCATTAGCGCCCTCGACGAGAATGAGCAGTTCTTC.

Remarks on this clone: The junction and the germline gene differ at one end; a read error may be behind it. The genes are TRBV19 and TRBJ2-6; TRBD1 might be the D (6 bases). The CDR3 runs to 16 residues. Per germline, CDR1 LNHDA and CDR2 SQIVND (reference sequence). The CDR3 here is CASMNRVSSVANLLTF. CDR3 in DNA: TGTGCCAGTATGAACAGGGTGAGCTCTGTGGCCAACCTCCTGACTTTC.

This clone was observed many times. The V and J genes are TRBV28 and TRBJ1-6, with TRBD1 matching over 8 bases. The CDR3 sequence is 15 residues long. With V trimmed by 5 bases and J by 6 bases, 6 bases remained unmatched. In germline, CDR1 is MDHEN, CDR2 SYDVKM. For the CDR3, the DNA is TGTGCCAGCAGTCGGGGAACAGGGGGTAATTCACCCCTCCACTTT. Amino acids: CASSRGTGGNSPLHF.

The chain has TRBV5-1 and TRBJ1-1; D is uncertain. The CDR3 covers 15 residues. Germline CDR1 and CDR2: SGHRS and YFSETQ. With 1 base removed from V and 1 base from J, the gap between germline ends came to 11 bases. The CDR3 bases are TGCGCCAGCAGCTTGTTCGGAAGGTCGAACACTGAAGCTTTCTTT. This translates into CASSLFGRSNTEAFF.

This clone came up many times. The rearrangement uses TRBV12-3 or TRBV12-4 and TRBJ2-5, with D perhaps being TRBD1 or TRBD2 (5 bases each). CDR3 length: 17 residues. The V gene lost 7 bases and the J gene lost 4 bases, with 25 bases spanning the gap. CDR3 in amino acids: CASTNRGRAALGETQYF. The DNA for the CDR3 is TGTGCCAGCACTAACCGGGGCAGGGCTGCACTTGGAGAGACCCAGTACTTC.

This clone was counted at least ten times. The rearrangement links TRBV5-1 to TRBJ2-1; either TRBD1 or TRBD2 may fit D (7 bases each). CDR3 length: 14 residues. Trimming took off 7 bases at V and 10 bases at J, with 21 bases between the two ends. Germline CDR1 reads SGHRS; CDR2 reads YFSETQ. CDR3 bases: TGCGCCAGCTCCCCAGGGGGAGGGCCATGGGAGCAGTTCTTC. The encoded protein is CASSPGGGPWEQFF.

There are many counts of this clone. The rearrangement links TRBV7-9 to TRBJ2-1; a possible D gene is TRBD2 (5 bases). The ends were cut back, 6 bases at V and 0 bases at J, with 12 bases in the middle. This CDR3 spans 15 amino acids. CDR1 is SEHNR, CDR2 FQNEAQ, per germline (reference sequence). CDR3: CASRPGKNSYNEQFF. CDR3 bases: TGTGCCAGCAGACCCGGGAAAAACTCCTACAATGAGCAGTTCTTC.

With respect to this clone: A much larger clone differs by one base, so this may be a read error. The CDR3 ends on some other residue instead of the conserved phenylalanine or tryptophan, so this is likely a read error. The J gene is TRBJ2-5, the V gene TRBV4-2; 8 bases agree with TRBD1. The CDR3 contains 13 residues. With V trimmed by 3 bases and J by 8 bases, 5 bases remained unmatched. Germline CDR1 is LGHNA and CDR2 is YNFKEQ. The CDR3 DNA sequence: TGTGCCAGCAGCCAGACAGGGGTAAACACCCAGTACTCC. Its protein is CASSQTGVNTQYS.

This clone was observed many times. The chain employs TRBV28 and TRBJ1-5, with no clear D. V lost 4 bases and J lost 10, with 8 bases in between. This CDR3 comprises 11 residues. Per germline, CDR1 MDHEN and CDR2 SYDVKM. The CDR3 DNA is TGTGCCAGCAGTTCTTACCCCCCCCAGCATTTT. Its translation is CASSSYPPQHF.

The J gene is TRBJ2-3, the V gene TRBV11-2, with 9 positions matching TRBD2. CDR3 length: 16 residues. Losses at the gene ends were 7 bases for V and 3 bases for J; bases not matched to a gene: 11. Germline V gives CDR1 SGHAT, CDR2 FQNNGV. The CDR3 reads CASNLIAGASTDTQYF. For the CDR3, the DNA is TGTGCCAGCAACCTTATAGCGGGAGCAAGTACAGATACGCAGTATTTT.

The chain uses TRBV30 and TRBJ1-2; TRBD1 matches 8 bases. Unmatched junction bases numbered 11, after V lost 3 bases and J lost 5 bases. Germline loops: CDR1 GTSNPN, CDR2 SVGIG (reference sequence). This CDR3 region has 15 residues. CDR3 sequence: CAWSRYRGSLYGYTF. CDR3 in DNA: TGTGCCTGGAGCCGGTACAGGGGGAGTTTGTATGGCTACACCTTC.

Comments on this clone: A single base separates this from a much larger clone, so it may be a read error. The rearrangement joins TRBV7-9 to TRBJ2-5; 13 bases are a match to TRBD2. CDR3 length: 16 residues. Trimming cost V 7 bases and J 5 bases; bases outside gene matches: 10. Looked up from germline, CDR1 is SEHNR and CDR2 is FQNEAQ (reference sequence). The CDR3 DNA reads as TGTGCCAGCATCCCACGGACTAGCGGGAGTGCGGAGACCCAGTACTTC. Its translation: CASIPRTSGSAETQYF.

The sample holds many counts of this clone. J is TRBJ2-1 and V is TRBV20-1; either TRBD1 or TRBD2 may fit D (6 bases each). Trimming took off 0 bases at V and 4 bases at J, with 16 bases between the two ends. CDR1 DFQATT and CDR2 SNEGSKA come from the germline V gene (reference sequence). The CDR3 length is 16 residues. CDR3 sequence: CSARDRRGDNYNEQFF. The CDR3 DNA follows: TGCAGTGCTAGAGACCGGAGGGGGGATAATTACAATGAGCAGTTCTTC.

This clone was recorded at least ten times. CDR3 sequence (DNA): TGTGCCAGCAGTGAGTTAGCGGGAGGGGCTCGGGAGCAGTACTTC. This codes for CASSELAGGAREQYF. This chain connects TRBV27 to TRBJ2-7; TRBD2 matches at 11 bases. CDR1 is MNHEY and CDR2 is SMNVEV in the germline V gene (reference sequence). With 5 bases clipped from V and 7 bases from J, the junction kept 10 bases outside the gene matches. The CDR3 totals 15 residues.

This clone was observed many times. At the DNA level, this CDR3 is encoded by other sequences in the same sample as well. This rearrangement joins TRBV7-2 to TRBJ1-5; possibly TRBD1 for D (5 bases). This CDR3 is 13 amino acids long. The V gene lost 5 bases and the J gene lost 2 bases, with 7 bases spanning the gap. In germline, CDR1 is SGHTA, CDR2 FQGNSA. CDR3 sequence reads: CASSIRGNQPQHF. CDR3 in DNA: TGTGCCAGCAGCATCAGGGGCAATCAGCCCCAGCATTTT.